What follows describes a single T cell receptor (beta chain). This clonotype occurred a few times. Its antigen remains unidentified. Per-nucleotide qualities are absent, and no much larger clonotype sits a single base away. The sample originates from a study of T cells in Graves' hyperthyroidism and ophthalmopathy (dated by TCRdb to between 2018 and 2020). Turning to the overall study: Peripheral blood was collected at initial diagnosis, before any treatment. To identify TCR V-J signatures that set the groups apart, the researchers used a discovery cohort of 100 patients, made up of 40 to 45 with Graves' ophthalmopathy and approximately 57 with stable Graves' hyperthyroidism. Whether ophthalmopathy could be predicted prospectively was tested in an independent validation cohort made up of 18 hyperthyroidism patients plus 17 patients who later progressed to ophthalmopathy. In several Graves' hyperthyroidism patients, the study also compared T-cell repertoires from thyroid tissue with T-cell repertoires from blood. The approximately 95 discovery patients were divided at random into training and test sets in a 7:3 ratio. The paper reports TCR Vbeta CDR3 sequencing of over 130 peripheral blood samples: some 41 ophthalmopathy, roughly 74 hyperthyroidism and around 17 progressor patients. Following sampling, methimazole starting at 30 mg daily was given to hyperthyroidism patients, and high-dose intravenous methylprednisolone was given to ophthalmopathy patients. Broad study findings and their caveats: No statistical method was used to set the sample size in advance, and investigators knew the group allocation. In validation, the model predicted progression to ophthalmopathy with 55% to 71% sensitivity and less than 80% specificity, a median of 6.5 months before onset. Blood samples also contained most of the expanded thyroid clonotypes (frequency above 0.001), which suggests that blood repertoires may reflect thyroid immune responses. A model built on a 13 V-J signature distinguished ophthalmopathy from stable hyperthyroidism, reaching 85% to 90% sensitivity and approximately 81% specificity in cross-validation and 80%/75% in testing.

TCR beta CDR3 regions were amplified from RNA transcripts. For the first round of RT-PCR on the TCR CDR3, the HTBI primer set was used together with the Qiagen OneStep RT-PCR kit. Libraries were constructed in a second round of multiplex PCR, after which size selection and purification were carried out. The libraries were sequenced on an Illumina HiSeq2000 using paired-end 100 bp reads. On the study's bioinformatics: SOAPnuke was used to process the raw data, removing reads that contained adapters or uncalled bases, had a mean Phred below 15, or lacked an exact match to the constant primer or identifier. High-quality paired reads were merged with COPE v1.2.5, and unique nucleotide sequences were defined as clonotypes. MiTCR v1.1 was used to align clonotypes to the IMGT TRBV, TRBD and TRBJ reference segments. Only V-J combinations with frequency above 0.0001, covering about 99% of repertoires, were analysed. The TCS score was defined as F50 (clonal expansion) divided by E x V (chaos), with BLOSUM62-based TCRdist calculated between CDR3 peptides within each V-J. Welch's t-statistics and random forest reduced 514 V-J features to roughly 13, which were used in a naive Bayes classifier (R e1071). The public sequencing data were trimmed at Q25 with fastp and processed into clonotypes with MiXCR by TCRdb, which kept only in-frame beta chains. Rows with one shared CDR3 protein collapse into an entry with the most common genes and DNA. The V and J calls and clone size come from TCRdb's table, not from the authors' own analysis. This sample gives nearly 600,000 distinct CDR3 sequences in total; approximately 15% of them show up just once. The top ten clonotypes cover roughly 5.7% of the sample.

The CDR3 measures 14 amino acids from cysteine to phenylalanine. The sequence is cut down to CDR3 DNA, 42 bases in frame from base 1. At the junction V is shortened by 4 bases and J by 3 bases; bases outside the gene matches: 4. CDR1 is given as SQVTM and CDR2 as ANQGSEA, both from the germline V gene. The hyperthyroidism patients were between 18 and 65 years old and newly diagnosed, with a disease duration of less than 2 months. Exclusion was applied to patients with uncontrolled infections, other autoimmune diseases, pregnancy or lactation. Diagnoses were established on the basis of clinical symptoms, serum thyroxine and TRAb, thyroid ultrasound, and orbital computed tomography. For progressor patients, blood was drawn at the first diagnosis of hyperthyroidism, before any ophthalmopathy symptoms had appeared. PBMCs were separated from under 12 ml of fresh peripheral blood using Ficoll-Paque density gradient centrifugation. Progressor patients were first diagnosed with Graves' hyperthyroidism and then developed ophthalmopathy during follow-up. Total RNA was extracted with Trizol reagent, and quality was checked on an Agilent 2100 Bioanalyzer.

The clonotype originates from a woman in her 30s with Graves' hyperthyroidism that later progressed to Graves' ophthalmopathy. Recombination joined TRBV29-1 with TRBJ2-3, with 10 bases matching TRBD1. The material sequenced was blood. In nucleotide form, the sequence is TGCAGCGTTGGGGGGACAGGGGTAACAGATACGCAGTATTTT. Its translation is CSVGGTGVTDTQYF.